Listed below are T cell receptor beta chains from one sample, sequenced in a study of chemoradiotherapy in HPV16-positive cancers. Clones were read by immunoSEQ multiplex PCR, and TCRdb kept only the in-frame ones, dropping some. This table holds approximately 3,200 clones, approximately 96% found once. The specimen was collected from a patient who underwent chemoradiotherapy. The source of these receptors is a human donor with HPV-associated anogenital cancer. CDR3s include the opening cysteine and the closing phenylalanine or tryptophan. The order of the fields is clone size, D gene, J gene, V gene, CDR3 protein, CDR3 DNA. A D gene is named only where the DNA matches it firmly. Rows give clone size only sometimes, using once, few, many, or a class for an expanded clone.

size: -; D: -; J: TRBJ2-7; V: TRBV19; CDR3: CASSRGTPALEQYF; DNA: TGTGCCAGTAGTCGTGGGACCCCGGCCCTCGAGCAGTACTTC
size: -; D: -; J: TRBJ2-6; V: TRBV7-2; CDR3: CASSLAPGANVLTF; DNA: TGTGCCAGCAGCTTAGCGCCTGGGGCCAACGTCCTGACTTTC
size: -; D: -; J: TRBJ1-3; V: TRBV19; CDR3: CASSISRQNSGNTIYF; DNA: TGTGCCAGTAGTATTTCTAGGCAGAACTCTGGAAACACCATATATTTT
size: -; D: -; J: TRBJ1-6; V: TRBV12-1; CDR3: CASSFVVGIGSPLHF; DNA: -
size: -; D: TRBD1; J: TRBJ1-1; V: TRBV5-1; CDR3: CASGRGRGNTEAFF; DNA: TGCGCCAGCGGCAGGGGGCGCGGGAACACTGAAGCTTTCTTT
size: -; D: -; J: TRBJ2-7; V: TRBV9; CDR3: CASSVDFKGEQYF; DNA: TGTGCCAGCAGCGTAGATTTTAAAGGGGAGCAGTACTTC
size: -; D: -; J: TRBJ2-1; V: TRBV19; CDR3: CASSIRVVDNEQFF; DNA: TGTGCCAGTAGTATCAGGGTCGTAGACAATGAGCAGTTCTTC
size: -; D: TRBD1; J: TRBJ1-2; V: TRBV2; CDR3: CASSVDRGNYGYTF; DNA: TGTGCCAGCAGTGTGGACAGGGGAAACTATGGCTACACCTTC
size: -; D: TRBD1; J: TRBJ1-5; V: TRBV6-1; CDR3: CASRTGRLRNQPQHF; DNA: TGTGCCAGCAGGACAGGGAGGTTGCGCAATCAGCCCCAGCATTTT
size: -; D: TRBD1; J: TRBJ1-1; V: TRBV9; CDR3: CASSVVGTGDTEAFF; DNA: TGTGCCAGCAGCGTAGTTGGTACAGGGGACACTGAAGCTTTCTTT
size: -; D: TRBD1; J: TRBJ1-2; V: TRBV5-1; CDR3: CASSSGQQSFNYGYTF; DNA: TGCGCCAGCAGCTCGGGACAGCAAAGTTTTAACTATGGCTACACCTTC
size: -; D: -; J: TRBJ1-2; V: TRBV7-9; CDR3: CASSTRASVYGYTF; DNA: TGTGCCAGCAGCACCCGGGCCTCCGTCTATGGCTACACCTTC
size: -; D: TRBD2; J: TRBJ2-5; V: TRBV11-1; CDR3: CASSRSSGRALQETQYF; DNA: TGTGCCAGCAGCCGTTCTAGCGGGAGGGCCCTCCAAGAGACCCAGTACTTC
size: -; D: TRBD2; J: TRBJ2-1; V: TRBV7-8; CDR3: CASSSRLGGTSSNEQFF; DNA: TGTGCCAGCAGCTCCCGCTTAGGGGGGACTAGCAGCAATGAGCAGTTCTTC
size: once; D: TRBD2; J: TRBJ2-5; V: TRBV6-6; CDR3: CASSYSGLQETQYF; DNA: TGTGCCAGCAGTTACTCGGGACTACAAGAGACCCAGTACTTC
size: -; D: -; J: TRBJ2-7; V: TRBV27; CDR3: CASSLQPLNYEQYF; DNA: TGTGCCAGCAGTTTACAGCCTTTAAACTACGAGCAGTACTTC
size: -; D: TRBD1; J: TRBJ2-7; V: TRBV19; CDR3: CASSTGQWDSYEQYF; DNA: TGTGCCAGTAGTACCGGACAGTGGGACAGTTACGAGCAGTACTTC
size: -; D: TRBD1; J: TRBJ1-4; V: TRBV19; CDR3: CASSPTGAGEKLFF; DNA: TGTGCCAGTAGTCCGACAGGGGCGGGTGAAAAACTGTTTTTT
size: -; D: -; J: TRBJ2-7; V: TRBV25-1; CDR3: CASSEEAGVSSYEQYF; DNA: TGTGCCAGCAGTGAAGAGGCAGGAGTGAGCTCCTACGAGCAGTACTTC
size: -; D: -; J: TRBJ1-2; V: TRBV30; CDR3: CAWKATGNYTF; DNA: TGTGCCTGGAAGGCAACAGGGAACTACACCTTC
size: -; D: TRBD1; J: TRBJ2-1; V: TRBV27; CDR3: CASSQGVNEQFF; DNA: TGTGCCAGCAGCCAGGGGGTAAATGAGCAGTTCTTC
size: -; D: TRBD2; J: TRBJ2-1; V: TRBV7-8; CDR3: CASSLFSLAGGRTYNEQFF; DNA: TGTGCCAGCAGCTTATTCTCGCTAGCGGGAGGGCGAACCTACAATGAGCAGTTCTTC
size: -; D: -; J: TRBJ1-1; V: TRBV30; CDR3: CAWRWEAYTEAFF; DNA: TGTGCCTGGAGGTGGGAGGCGTACACTGAAGCTTTCTTT
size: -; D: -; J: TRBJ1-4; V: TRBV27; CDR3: CASSRDQGNEKLFF; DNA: TGTGCCAGCAGCCGTGATCAGGGGAATGAAAAACTGTTTTTT
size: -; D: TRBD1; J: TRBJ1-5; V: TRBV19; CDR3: CASSPTGGSHQPQHF; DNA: TGTGCCAGTAGCCCGACAGGGGGCTCCCATCAGCCCCAGCATTTT
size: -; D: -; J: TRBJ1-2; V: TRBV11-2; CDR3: CASSLLGRENYGYTF; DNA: TGTGCCAGCAGCTTATTAGGCAGGGAAAACTATGGCTACACCTTC
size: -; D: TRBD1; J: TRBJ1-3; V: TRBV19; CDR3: CASSKDAGGYSGNTIYF; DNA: TGTGCCAGTAGTAAGGACGCAGGGGGTTACTCTGGAAACACCATATATTTT
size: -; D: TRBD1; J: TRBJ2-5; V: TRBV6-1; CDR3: CASSDRGQETQYF; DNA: TGTGCCAGCTCTGACAGGGGCCAAGAGACCCAGTACTTC
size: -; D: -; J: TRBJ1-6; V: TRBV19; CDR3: CVSSITTQGIYSPLHF; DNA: TGTGTCAGTAGTATAACCACCCAGGGAATTTACTCACCCCTCCACTTT